The TCR beta chain under discussion was sequenced for a study of T cell responses to AZD1222 COVID-19 vaccine. Generated by immunoSEQ multiplex PCR, the TCRdb table keeps only in-frame clones and is missing some. The sample lists about 110,000 clones; 91% were seen once. The study's findings and limits: Only a handful of AZD1222 recipients, six or seven in all, had baseline seropositivity. It should be noted that donors were predominantly white British and more often female, and clonal diversity was possibly underestimated.

V shed 8 bases, J shed 4 bases, and the junction held 11 bases outside the gene matches. The germline CDR1 and CDR2 sequences are ENHRY and SYGVKD. The CDR3 sequence is 15 residues long. As to this clone: What it recognizes is unknown.

The rearrangement joins TRBV10-3 to TRBJ1-3; TRBD1 matches at 7 bases. This clonotype was sampled from an adult in good health. Specimen: peripheral blood, collected on day 0 of AZD1222 vaccination. CDR3 nucleotide sequence: TGTGCCATCGGCGGGGCCTGGACAGGAGGAAACACCATATATTTT. Its translation is CAIGGAWTGGNTIYF.